One sample yielded the 5 T cell receptor beta chains listed below, sequenced in a study of T-cell memory formation after mild COVID-19 (dated by TCRdb to the early 2020s). Library preparation employed 5' RACE. The run used an Illumina NovaSeq 6000. Using fastp at Q25 and MiXCR, TCRdb reprocessed the public reads and kept productive beta chains. Every distinct CDR3 protein forms one entry, paired with its most common genes and DNA. The sample table shows roughly 300,000 distinct CDR3 sequences, and 15% to 20% are seen once. The top ten clones comprise 23% of the sample. Sequencing was performed on PBMCs or a T cell subset sorted from them (not recorded which). Receptors originate from a man between 18 and 29 years old who had mild COVID-19 (a few samples of this study predate the infection). The sample titles of this study are shuffled in the database, so cell type and time point are left out; the donor was told from shared clones.

The J gene is TRBJ2-6, the V gene TRBV6-2 or TRBV6-3; D not resolved. The V and J ends lost 2 bases and 0 bases respectively, with 5 bases between them. From germline, CDR1 is MNHEY and CDR2 SVGEGT. This CDR3 has 15 residues. The CDR3 here is CASSYTVSGANVLTF. In nucleotides, the CDR3 is TGTGCCAGCAGTTACACGGTCTCTGGGGCCAACGTCCTGACTTTC.

Only one count was recorded for this clonotype. The V gene is TRBV3-1, the J gene TRBJ1-1; 7 bases line up with TRBD1. There are 15 residues in the CDR3. Trimming took 4 bases from V and 1 from J; bases not matched to a gene: 6. The germline V gene encodes CDR1 LGHDT and CDR2 YNNKEL (reference sequence). CDR3: CASSLLGQANTEAFF. CDR3 coding DNA: TGTGCCAGCAGCCTCCTCGGACAGGCGAACACTGAAGCTTTCTTT. Variable domain in full (rest from reference TRBV3-1 and TRBJ1-1): DTAVSQTPKYLVTQMGNDKSIKCEQNLGHDTMYWYKQDSKKFLKIMFSYNNKELIINETVPNRFSPKSPDKAHLNLHINSLELGDSAVYFCASSLLGQANTEAFFGQGTRLTVV.

The chain links TRBV7-8 to TRBJ2-1; D is ambiguous. V lost 7 bases and J lost 0, with 13 bases in between. CDR3 length: 15 amino acids. Germline assignment: CDR1 SGHVS and CDR2 FQNEAQ. The CDR3 sequence is CASTDRPSSYNEQFF. In DNA, the CDR3 is TGTGCCAGCACCGACCGGCCAAGCTCCTACAATGAGCAGTTCTTC.

This clonotype was observed a few times. The rearrangement uses TRBV6-1 and TRBJ2-5; 10 positions match TRBD1. Germline V gene lookup returns CDR1 MNHNS and CDR2 SASEGT. CDR3 size: 15 residues. With 1 base clipped from V and 4 bases from J, the junction kept 3 bases outside the gene matches. This CDR3 is CASSEETGGAETQYF. For the CDR3, the DNA is TGTGCCAGCAGTGAAGAGACAGGGGGCGCAGAGACCCAGTACTTC.

The CDR3 loop is CASSPVMLNTEAFF. CDR3 in DNA: TGTGCCAGTAGTCCGGTTATGCTGAACACTGAAGCTTTCTTT. The chain recombines TRBV19 with TRBJ1-1; D is unresolved. The CDR3 covers 14 residues. The V gene lost 5 bases and the J gene lost 0 bases, with 10 bases spanning the gap. CDR1 and CDR2 (germline): LNHDA, SQIVND (reference sequence).